Listed here are 18 T cell receptor beta chains from one sample, sequenced in a study of blood T cell repertoires in COVID-19. Profiling relied on immunoSEQ multiplex PCR, and the TCRdb table lists in-frame clones only, not all of them. The sample yields about 350,000 clones, around nine tenths seen once. Sample: PBMCs or T cells enriched from blood (not recorded which). These receptor sequences come from a woman in her 30s who had been exposed to COVID-19.

V gene TRBV14 combines with J gene TRBJ1-1; TRBD1 matches 8 bases. Germline V gene lookup returns CDR1 SGHDN and CDR2 FVKESK. The CDR3 has 16 amino acids. V lost 2 bases, J lost 1 base, and 6 bases stayed unmatched. The CDR3, as DNA: TGTGCCAGCAGCCAATCCTTCGGGACAGGGAACACTGAAGCTTTCTTT. This encodes CASSQSFGTGNTEAFF.

The chain joins TRBV12-3 or TRBV12-4 to TRBJ1-2, with 8 nucleotides matching TRBD1. V gave up 4 bases and J gave up 6 bases; unmatched junction bases: 4. The CDR3 extends over 13 amino acids. The DNA of the CDR3 is TGTGCCAGCAGTTCCACAGGGGGGGATGGCTACACCTTC. This encodes CASSSTGGDGYTF.

The rearrangement joins TRBV5-1 to TRBJ1-1; D gene unclear. This CDR3 region has 13 residues. Deletions cut 4 bases from V and 2 bases from J, with 9 bases between. Germline values: CDR1 SGHRS, CDR2 YFSETQ. The CDR3 DNA sequence: TGCGCCAGCAGCCCCCAGGATAACACTGAAGCTTTCTTT. Protein: CASSPQDNTEAFF.

The chain recombines TRBV5-4 with TRBJ1-4; D is perhaps TRBD1 (5 bases). Deletions cut 0 bases from V and 0 bases from J, with 9 bases between. Germline V lookup: CDR1 SGHNT, CDR2 YYREEE (reference sequence). The CDR3 extends over 16 amino acids. CDR3 sequence: CASSLDRTATNEKLFF. The CDR3 DNA reads TGTGCCAGCAGCTTGGACAGGACCGCAACTAATGAAAAACTGTTTTTT.

J is TRBJ1-1 and V is TRBV7-9; D may be TRBD1 (5 bases). Looked up from germline, CDR1 is SEHNR and CDR2 is FQNEAQ (reference sequence). CDR3 size: 15 residues. V lost 2 bases and J lost 1, with 11 bases in between. The CDR3 sequence is CASSLSQGGNTEAFF. CDR3 DNA: TGTGCCAGCAGCTTATCGCAGGGTGGGAACACTGAAGCTTTCTTT.

This chain links TRBV9 with TRBJ1-2; 7 nucleotides agree with TRBD1. V was clipped by 0 bases and J by 3 bases; unmatched bases: 5. Germline V gene data show CDR1 as SGDLS and CDR2 as YYNGEE. The CDR3 is made up of 15 amino acids. The CDR3 nucleotides read TGTGCCAGCAGCGTAGCCTTAGACAGGGACTATGGCTACACCTTC. It encodes CASSVALDRDYGYTF.

The chain employs TRBV27 and TRBJ2-7; TRBD2 matches at 12 bases. The CDR3 has 13 amino acids. The V gene's germline CDR1 is MNHEY and CDR2 SMNVEV (reference sequence). V lost 10 bases to trimming and J lost 3 bases; unmatched junction nucleotides: 4. The CDR3 coding sequence is TGTGCCACCACGACTAGCGGGAGCTACGAGCAGTACTTC. Amino acid sequence: CATTTSGSYEQYF.

Concerning this clone: Within the sample, other DNA sequences also encode this same CDR3. The genes are TRBV19 and TRBJ2-2, with D possibly TRBD2 on 5 matching bases. Germline CDR1 is LNHDA and CDR2 is SQIVND (reference sequence). Trimming removed 3 bases from V and 0 bases from J, with 8 bases in between. The CDR3 length is 15 residues. The CDR3 nucleotides read TGTGCCAGTAGTATCGGCGGGTCGAACACCGGGGAGCTGTTTTTT. Its protein product is CASSIGGSNTGELFF.

This chain connects TRBV2 to TRBJ2-7, with 7 bases that match TRBD1. CDR3 size: 14 residues. Trimming removed 4 bases from V and 6 bases from J; junction bases left unmatched: 9. Germline V gene sequence: CDR1 SNHLY, CDR2 FYNNEI. The DNA for the CDR3 is TGTGCCAGCAGTGCCGGGACAGTCGATGGCGAGCAGTACTTC. Translation gives CASSAGTVDGEQYF.

V is TRBV30 and J is TRBJ1-2; the D is unclear. The CDR3 totals 15 residues. In germline, CDR1 is GTSNPN, CDR2 SVGIG (reference sequence). Trimming cost V 0 bases and J 0 bases, with 11 bases left between them. CDR3 amino acids: CAWSVLQNTNYGYTF. DNA of the CDR3: TGTGCCTGGAGTGTCCTGCAGAACACTAACTATGGCTACACCTTC.

The chain links TRBV23-1 to TRBJ2-1; the match to TRBD2 covers 13 bases. TRBV23-1 is filed as an ORF, its function uncertain. Germline trimming cut 4 bases from V and 8 bases from J; bases unmatched to any gene: 14. There are 18 residues in the CDR3. CDR3: CASSPGLAGVGLQHEQFF. Written as DNA, the CDR3 is TGCGCCAGCAGTCCCGGACTAGCGGGAGTAGGCCTACAACATGAGCAGTTCTTC.

The chain recombines TRBV10-1 with TRBJ2-4, with D possibly TRBD2 on 5 matching bases. Germline values: CDR1 WNHNN, CDR2 SYGVQD (reference sequence). V lost 2 bases and J lost 0, with 17 bases in between. CDR3 length: 18 amino acids. CDR3 loop: CASSEVRGLELAKNIQYF. The CDR3 nucleotides read TGCGCCAGCAGTGAGGTTAGAGGGCTTGAATTAGCCAAAAACATTCAGTACTTC.

J is TRBJ1-5 and V is TRBV7-8; no definite D call. V was pared by 2 bases and J by 0 bases, with 14 bases between. The CDR3 sequence is 17 residues long. CDR1 SGHVS and CDR2 FQNEAQ come from the germline V gene. The CDR3 loop reads CASSLSSWSYSNQPQHF. CDR3 coding DNA: TGTGCCAGCAGCTTATCGAGTTGGTCTTATAGCAATCAGCCCCAGCATTTT.

The chain links TRBV28 to TRBJ2-5; 12 nucleotides line up with TRBD1. Germline lookup yields CDR1 MDHEN and CDR2 SYDVKM. V gave up 5 bases and J gave up 1 base; unmatched junction bases: 5. The length of the CDR3 is 16 residues. The chain's CDR3 is CASSDWDRGPQETQYF. The CDR3 DNA is TGTGCCAGCAGTGATTGGGACAGGGGGCCCCAAGAGACCCAGTACTTC.

This clone has only a few counts. The CDR3 bases are TGTGCCAGCAGCTTAGGAGGCCAGGGGACCCCATACTTCTACGAGCAGTACTTC. Amino acids: CASSLGGQGTPYFYEQYF. The rearrangement links TRBV7-3 to TRBJ2-7; the D gene is possibly TRBD1 (6 bases). This CDR3 is 18 amino acids long. Trimming cost V 2 bases and J 3 bases, with 23 bases left between them. Looked up from germline, CDR1 is SGHTA and CDR2 is FQGTGA.

The J gene is TRBJ1-3, the V gene TRBV27, with D maybe TRBD1 (5 bases). The CDR3 covers 14 residues. Germline lookup yields CDR1 MNHEY and CDR2 SMNVEV (reference sequence). Trimming removed 7 bases from V and 0 bases from J, with 10 bases in between. CDR3 amino acids: CASKGTYSGNTIYF. The CDR3 coding sequence is TGTGCCAGCAAAGGGACTTACTCTGGAAACACCATATATTTT.

The V and J genes are TRBV6-5 and TRBJ1-1, with D hard to call. With 4 bases removed from V and 1 base from J, the gap between germline ends came to 7 bases. The CDR3 is 13 amino acids. Germline lookup yields CDR1 MNHEY and CDR2 SVGAGI. The CDR3 nucleotides are TGTGCCAGCAGTTTGAGACAGAACACTGAAGCTTTCTTT. Protein sequence: CASSLRQNTEAFF.

This clone has a handful of counts. The V call is TRBV7-3, the J call TRBJ2-5; D is perhaps TRBD2 (7 bases). Trimming pared 5 bases from V and 5 bases from J, leaving 18 bases between. The length of the CDR3 is 15 residues. Germline V gene data show CDR1 as SGHTA and CDR2 as FQGTGA. CDR3: CASSPGAGDGETQYF. The CDR3 DNA sequence: TGTGCCAGCAGCCCGGGGGCGGGAGACGGGGAGACCCAGTACTTC.